The clone carrying this TCR beta chain came up a few times. Approximately 9 milliliters of peripheral blood were drawn from each donor into EDTA-treated tubes. Germline CDR1 reads SQVTM; CDR2 reads ANQGSEA. The CDR3 extends over 15 amino acids. V was clipped by 2 bases and J by 1 base, with 14 bases between them. The second PCR ran about 6 to 11 cycles with a sample-barcoded 5' primer and J-beta primers. One entry per CDR3 protein, called by TCRdb with MiXCR from the 5' RACE reads. The table lists hundreds of thousands of distinct CDR3 sequences, more than 45% of them singletons. These data originate in a study of blood T cells in healthy people across ages.

The genes are TRBV29-1 and TRBJ1-2; possibly TRBD1 for D (5 bases). The sample taken for sequencing was blood. This sequence was found in a man between 60 and 70 years old in good health. The chain's CDR3 is CSVEPLGVSNYGYTF. The CDR3 nucleotides read TGCAGCGTTGAACCCTTAGGGGTTAGTAACTATGGCTACACCTTC.